This T cell receptor (beta chain) was sequenced in a study of blood T cell repertoires in COVID-19. For the study at large: Acute-phase and convalescent COVID-19 samples originated in the United States, Italy and Spain. From T cells, B-cell-depleted T cells, or PBMCs came the material, which was cDNA or gDNA.

From germline, CDR1 is SGHNT and CDR2 YYREEE (reference sequence). The J segment lost 7 bases and the V segment lost 3 bases, leaving 10 bases of the junction unmatched. There are 15 residues in the CDR3. Libraries were prepared by immunoSEQ multiplex PCR; TCRdb keeps only in-frame clonotypes and omits some of them. In the table there are about 73,000 clones, about 88% of which are singletons. The sequence came from a woman at least 80 years old with active or convalescent COVID-19. The sequencing sample was made of peripheral blood. This chain uses TRBV5-4 with TRBJ2-3, with 8 bases lining up with TRBD1. The CDR3 DNA is TGTGCCAGCAGCTCAAGCGGACAGGGAGAGTATACGCAGTATTTT. Translation gives CASSSSGQGEYTQYF.